The following is a T cell receptor beta chain sequence with its context. Antigen unknown. The identical CDR3 is also encoded by other nucleotide sequences in the sample. The data were taken from a study of shared clonotypes between healthy human individuals. In the study overall: There were three CD4 naive, three CD4 memory, two CD8 naive and one CD8 memory plates per donor. Findings and caveats of the study: Estimated richness values were generally larger in naive subsets than in memory subsets. Of the naive CD4 clonotypes, around 5% were shared across a few donors. Sequencing depth was expected to influence donor clonotype sharing.

Assay used: immunoSEQ multiplex PCR; TCRdb lists only in-frame clones, some missing. The table has roughly 1,800,000 clones, about 95% seen once. Terminally differentiated effector memory CD45RA+ cells were left out of the naive CD8 fraction, which was CD45RO-negative and positively selected for CCR7. CDR1 SGHRS and CDR2 YFSETQ come from the germline V gene. This CDR3 spans 15 amino acids. Trimming left V 0 bases short and J 0 bases short, with 7 bases between. This clonotype originated in a young man in good health. The rearrangement uses TRBV5-1 and TRBJ2-1; no reliable D call. Sequenced sample: naive CD8+ T cells sorted from blood. The CDR3 loop is CASSLDFSSYNEQFF. The DNA of the CDR3 is TGCGCCAGCAGCTTGGATTTTAGCTCCTACAATGAGCAGTTCTTC.